This T cell receptor (beta chain) was identified in a study of cytomegalovirus exposure and HLA in healthy donors. Regarding the study as a whole: The investigators catalogued 160 or so TCR beta chains as cytomegalovirus-associated.

Sequenced by immunoSEQ multiplex PCR; TCRdb stores in-frame clones only, minus some. The sample gives roughly 270,000 clones, roughly 90% of which show up once; over 0.7% is in the top ten. V shed 4 bases and J shed 3 bases, with 17 bases lying between them. Germline values: CDR1 SGHNT, CDR2 YYREEE (reference sequence). The CDR3 runs to 15 residues. On this clone itself: Its antigen remains unidentified.

Sequencing was done on a sample of PBMCs. V usage is TRBV5-4 and J usage is TRBJ2-7; possible D gene TRBD2, 6 bases. The sequence came from a woman aged 18-29 years in good health and CMV-seronegative. The chain's CDR3 is CASSGGLLSNYEQYF. The CDR3 bases are TGTGCCAGCAGCGGGGGACTCCTATCTAACTACGAGCAGTACTTC.